This T cell receptor (beta chain) was obtained from a study of prognosis after radiotherapy for stage I lung cancer. About the research overall: 13 men and about six women, aged roughly 53 to 95 and with a median age of about 74 years, made up the patients.

General observations from the study: A difference in TRBV and TRBJ gene usage was reportedly seen between patients with and without metastases.

Two-round multiplex PCR on genomic DNA was the method by which TCR beta CDR3 was amplified. Gene-specific TRBV and TRBJ primers were used in PCR round one. TCRdb re-analysed the multiplex PCR reads in MiXCR, keeping a single row per CDR3 protein. The sample contains almost 40,000 distinct CDR3 sequences, 24% of which appear only once. The CDR3 has 16 amino acids. V was trimmed by 4 bases and J by 6 bases, leaving 19 bases between them. Looked up from germline, CDR1 is SGHTA and CDR2 is FQGTGA. This clonotype was seen repeatedly, ten times or more. The antigen remains unidentified. The origin of this receptor is a donor over 45 with non-small cell lung cancer. The V and J genes are TRBV7-3 and TRBJ2-1; D not resolved. This sample comprised PBMCs, obtained before or after stereotactic body radiation therapy (not recorded which). This chain's CDR3 is CASSSVGVVPGNEQFF. CDR3 nucleotide sequence: TGTGCCAGCAGCTCGGTAGGAGTGGTACCCGGCAATGAGCAGTTCTTC.